This T cell receptor (beta chain) derives from a study of graft-versus-host responses after intestinal transplantation. Overall study findings and caveats: HvG clone declines early post-transplant were associated with peak circulating GvH levels.

Germline V lookup: CDR1 SGHRS, CDR2 YFSETQ. V dropped 8 bases and J dropped 8; count of bases not matched to a gene: 9. The CDR3 contains 15 residues. A note on this clone: Its target is unknown.

Libraries were prepared by immunoSEQ multiplex PCR; TCRdb keeps only in-frame clonotypes and omits some of them. This sample carries tens of thousands of clones, approximately 87% of them seen once, and the ten largest clones take 0.95% to 1.2%. The chain links TRBV5-1 to TRBJ2-1, with 14 bases identical to TRBD2. Material: PBMCs, obtained around 28 days after intestinal transplant. This receptor was obtained from a human patient who received an intestinal transplant, so some T cells may come from the graft donor. The CDR3 DNA is TGCGCCAGTTTAACCGGGACTAGCGGGAGCGATGAGCAGTTCTTC. This sequence encodes CASLTGTSGSDEQFF.